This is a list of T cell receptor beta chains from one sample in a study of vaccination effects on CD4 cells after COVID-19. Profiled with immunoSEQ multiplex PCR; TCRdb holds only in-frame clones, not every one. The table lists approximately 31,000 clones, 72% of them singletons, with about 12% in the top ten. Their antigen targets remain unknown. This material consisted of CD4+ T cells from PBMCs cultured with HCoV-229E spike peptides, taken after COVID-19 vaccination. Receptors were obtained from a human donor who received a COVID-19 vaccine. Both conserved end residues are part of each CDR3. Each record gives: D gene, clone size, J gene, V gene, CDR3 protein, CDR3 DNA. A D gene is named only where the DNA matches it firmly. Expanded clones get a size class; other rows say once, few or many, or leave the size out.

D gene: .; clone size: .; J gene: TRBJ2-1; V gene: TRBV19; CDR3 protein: CASRELPVDNEQFF; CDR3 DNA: TGTGCCAGCAGAGAGTTACCCGTCGACAATGAGCAGTTCTTC
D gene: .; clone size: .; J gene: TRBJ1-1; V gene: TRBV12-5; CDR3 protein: CASGLDRNTEAFF; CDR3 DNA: TGTGCTAGTGGTTTGGACAGGAACACTGAAGCTTTCTTT
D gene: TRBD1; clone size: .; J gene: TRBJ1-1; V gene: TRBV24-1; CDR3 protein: CATSGDRASEAFF; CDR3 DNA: TGTGCCACCAGTGGGGACAGGGCTTCTGAAGCTTTCTTT
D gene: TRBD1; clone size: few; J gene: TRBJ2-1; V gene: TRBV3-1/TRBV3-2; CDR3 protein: CASSTRDSYNEQFF; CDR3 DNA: TGTGCCAGCAGCACCCGGGACAGCTACAATGAGCAGTTCTTC
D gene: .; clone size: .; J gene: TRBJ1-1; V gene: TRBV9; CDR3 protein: CASSPHGGAVNTEAFF; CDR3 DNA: TGTGCCAGCAGCCCACACGGGGGGGCGGTGAACACTGAAGCTTTCTTT
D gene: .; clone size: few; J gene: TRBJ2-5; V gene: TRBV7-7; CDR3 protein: CASSTGRRYQETQYF; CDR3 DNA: TGTGCCAGCAGCACCGGACGGAGGTACCAAGAGACCCAGTACTTC
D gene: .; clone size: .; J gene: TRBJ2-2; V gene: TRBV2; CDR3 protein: CASTPGTNTGELFF; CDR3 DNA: TGTGCCAGCACTCCAGGGACGAACACCGGGGAGCTGTTTTTT
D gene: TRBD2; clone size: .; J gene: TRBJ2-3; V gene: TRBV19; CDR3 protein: CASSPSGGGSDTQYF; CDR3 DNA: TGTGCCAGTAGTCCTAGCGGGGGGGGGTCAGATACGCAGTATTTT
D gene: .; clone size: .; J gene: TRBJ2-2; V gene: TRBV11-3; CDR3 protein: CASSLVPNTGELFF; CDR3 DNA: TGTGCCAGCAGCTTAGTCCCGAACACCGGGGAGCTGTTTTTT
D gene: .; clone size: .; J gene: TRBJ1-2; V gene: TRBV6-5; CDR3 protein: CASLDASEAGGYTF; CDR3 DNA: TGTGCCAGTCTAGACGCGAGCGAGGCGGGCGGCTACACCTTC
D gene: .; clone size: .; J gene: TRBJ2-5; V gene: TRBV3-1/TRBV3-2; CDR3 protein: CASSQDFPQGVETQYF; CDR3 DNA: TGTGCCAGCAGCCAAGATTTCCCCCAGGGTGTAGAGACCCAGTACTTC
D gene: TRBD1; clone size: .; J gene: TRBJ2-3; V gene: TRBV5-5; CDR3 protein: CASSLGGSQGANTQYF; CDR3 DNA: TGTGCCAGCAGCTTGGGTGGGAGCCAGGGGGCAAATACGCAGTATTTT
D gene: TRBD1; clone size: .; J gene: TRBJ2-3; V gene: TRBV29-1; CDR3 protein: CSVEGPTGADTQYF; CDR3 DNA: TGCAGCGTTGAAGGTCCTACAGGGGCAGATACGCAGTATTTT
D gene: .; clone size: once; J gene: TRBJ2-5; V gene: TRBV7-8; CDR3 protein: CASSLSALTQETQYF; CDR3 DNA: TGTGCCAGCAGCTTAAGTGCACTGACACAAGAGACCCAGTACTTC
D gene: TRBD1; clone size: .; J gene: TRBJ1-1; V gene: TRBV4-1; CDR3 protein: CASRQGGIRQGNSEAFF; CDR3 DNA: TGCGCCAGCAGGCAAGGAGGGATTCGACAGGGCAACTCTGAAGCTTTCTTT
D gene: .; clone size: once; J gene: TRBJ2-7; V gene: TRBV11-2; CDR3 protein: CASSPSYYEQYF; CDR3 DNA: TGTGCCAGCAGCCCGTCTTACTACGAGCAGTACTTC
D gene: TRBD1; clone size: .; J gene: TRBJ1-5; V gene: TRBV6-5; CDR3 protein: CATDRAQGDQPQHF; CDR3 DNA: TGTGCCACCGACCGGGCCCAGGGGGATCAGCCCCAGCATTTT
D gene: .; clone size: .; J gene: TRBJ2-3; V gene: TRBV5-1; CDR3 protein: CASSFEGPESTDTQYF; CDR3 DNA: TGCGCCAGCAGCTTTGAGGGGCCCGAAAGCACAGATACGCAGTATTTT
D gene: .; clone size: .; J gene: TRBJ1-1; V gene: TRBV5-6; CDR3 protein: CASSLLGAGNTEAFF; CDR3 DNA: TGTGCCAGCAGCTTGTTGGGGGCGGGGAACACTGAAGCTTTCTTT
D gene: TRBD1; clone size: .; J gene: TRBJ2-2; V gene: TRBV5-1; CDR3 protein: CASSLGGQGTTGELFF; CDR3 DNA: TGCGCCAGCAGCTTGGGGGGACAGGGGACCACCGGGGAGCTGTTTTTT
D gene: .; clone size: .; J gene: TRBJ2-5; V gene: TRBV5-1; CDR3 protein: CASSFAGQETQYF; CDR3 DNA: TGCGCCAGCAGCTTTGCGGGGCAAGAGACCCAGTACTTC
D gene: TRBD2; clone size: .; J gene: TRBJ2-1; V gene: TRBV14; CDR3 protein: CASSPLGSGGYNEQFF; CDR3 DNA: TGTGCCAGCAGCCCCTTAGGTAGCGGGGGTTACAATGAGCAGTTCTTC
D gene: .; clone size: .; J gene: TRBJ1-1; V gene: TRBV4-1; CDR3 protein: CASSQGMDTEAFF; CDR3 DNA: TGCGCCAGCAGCCAGGGGATGGACACTGAAGCTTTCTTT
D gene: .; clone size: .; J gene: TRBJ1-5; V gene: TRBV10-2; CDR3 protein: CASSGRWGQDQPQHF; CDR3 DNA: TGCGCCAGCAGCGGGCGTTGGGGTCAAGATCAGCCCCAGCATTTT
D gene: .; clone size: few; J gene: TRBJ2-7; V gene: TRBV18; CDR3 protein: CASSPEGYEQYF; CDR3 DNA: TGTGCCAGCTCACCAGAGGGCTACGAGCAGTACTTC
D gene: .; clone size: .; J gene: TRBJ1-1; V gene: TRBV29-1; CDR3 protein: CSVALKLSLNTEAFF; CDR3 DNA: TGCAGCGTTGCTTTAAAGTTAAGTTTGAACACTGAAGCTTTCTTT
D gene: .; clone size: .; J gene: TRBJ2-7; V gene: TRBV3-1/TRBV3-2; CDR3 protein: CASSRGDTHYEQYF; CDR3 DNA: TGTGCCAGCAGCCGAGGTGACACCCACTACGAGCAGTACTTC
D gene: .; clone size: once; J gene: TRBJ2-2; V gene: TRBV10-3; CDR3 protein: CAISGVASPRELFF; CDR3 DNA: TGTGCCATCAGTGGTGTGGCTAGCCCCCGGGAGCTGTTTTTT
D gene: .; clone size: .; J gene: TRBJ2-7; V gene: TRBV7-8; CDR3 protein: CASSFLIEGEQYF; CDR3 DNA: TGTGCCAGCAGCTTTCTGATAGAGGGCGAGCAGTACTTC